A selection of T cell receptor beta chains follows, all from one sample in a study of T cell responses to AZD1222 COVID-19 vaccine. Profiled with immunoSEQ multiplex PCR; TCRdb holds only in-frame clones, not every one. Here the sample spans 100,000 to 120,000 clones, roughly 82% being singletons. Here the sequenced sample was peripheral blood, taken on day 0 of AZD1222 vaccination. The receptors derive from an adult in good health. Both conserved end residues are part of each CDR3. Each record gives: J gene, D gene, V gene, clone size, CDR3 DNA, CDR3 protein. The D gene is left open where the match is weak. Clone size is stated in some rows and not others, as once, few, many or a class when expanded.

TRBJ1-2 . TRBV3-1/TRBV3-2 . TGTGCCAGCAGCCAAGCCAGCCTTCCGTATGGCTACACCTTC CASSQASLPYGYTF
TRBJ1-3 . TRBV7-9 . TGTGCCAGCAGCCCAGACAGGAGCTCTGGAAACACCATATATTTT CASSPDRSSGNTIYF
TRBJ2-6 . TRBV19 . TGTGCCAGTAGCCAACAGGGATTCTCTGGGGCCAACGTCCTGACTTTC CASSQQGFSGANVLTF
TRBJ2-2 . TRBV7-9 once TGTGCCAGCAGCTTAATCATGGGAAACACCGGGGAGCTGTTTTTT CASSLIMGNTGELFF
TRBJ2-2 . TRBV5-1 . TGCGCCAGCAGCTGGAACAGGGAGAACACCGGGGAGCTGTTTTTT CASSWNRENTGELFF
TRBJ2-1 TRBD2 TRBV11-2 . TGTGCCAGCAGCTTACTAGCGGGGGGGACCTACAATGAGCAGTTCTTC CASSLLAGGTYNEQFF
TRBJ1-5 . TRBV6-1 once TGTGCCAGCAGTGACCTCGATGGGGGGCGGGGTTCGCCCCAGCATTTT CASSDLDGGRGSPQHF
TRBJ1-6 TRBD1 TRBV2 . TGTGCCAGCAGGGAATTGACAGGGTATAATTCACCCCTCCACTTT CASRELTGYNSPLHF
TRBJ2-3 . TRBV19 . TGTGCCAGTAGTATCGCCTACAGCACAGATACGCAGTATTTT CASSIAYSTDTQYF
TRBJ2-7 TRBD2 TRBV11-3 once TGTGCCAGCAGCTCATCTAGCGGGGAGTCCTACGAGCAGTACTTC CASSSSSGESYEQYF
TRBJ2-2 TRBD1 TRBV4-3 . TGCGCCAGCAGCCAGGAAACAGGGGCCGGGGAGCTGTTTTTT CASSQETGAGELFF
TRBJ1-6 . TRBV7-2 . TGTGCCAGCAGCCTTGGACCCAATTATAATTCACCCCTCCACTTT CASSLGPNYNSPLHF
TRBJ2-6 . TRBV30 . TGTGCCTGGACACCTGGGGCCAACGTCCTGACTTTC CAWTPGANVLTF
TRBJ2-5 TRBD2 TRBV29-1 . TGCAGCGTTGAATGGACTAGCGGGGGCCTCGGAGGAACCCAGTACTTC CSVEWTSGGLGGTQYF
TRBJ1-1 . TRBV19 . TGTGCCAGTAATAAGTACAGAACGAACACTGAAGCTTTCTTT CASNKYRTNTEAFF
TRBJ2-7 TRBD1 TRBV6-4 . TGTGCCAGAAATTCCCAGGGGACAGGGTTGTACGAGCAGTACTTC CARNSQGTGLYEQYF
TRBJ2-7 TRBD2 TRBV25-1 . TGTGCCAGCAGTGGAGCGGGGGGGCGAAACGAGCAGTACTTC CASSGAGGRNEQYF
TRBJ1-1 TRBD1 TRBV5-1 few TGCGCCAGCAGCCATGGGGACAGGGGGCGCGTAACTGAAGCTTTCTTT CASSHGDRGRVTEAFF
TRBJ1-2 TRBD1 TRBV6-5 . TGTGCCAGCAGTTACTCAAGGACAGGGGTCTATGGCTACACCTTC CASSYSRTGVYGYTF
TRBJ1-2 . TRBV5-8 . TGTGCCAGCAGTGCCTGGGGCTATGGCTACACCTTC CASSAWGYGYTF
TRBJ2-5 . TRBV3-1/TRBV3-2 . TGTGCCAGCAGCCAATCCGGGGGTTTCGTTGAGACCCAGTACTTC CASSQSGGFVETQYF
TRBJ2-1 TRBD1 TRBV6-5 once TGTGCCAGCAGTTACGGTCGGCAGGACAGGGGCTATGAGCAGTTCTTC CASSYGRQDRGYEQFF
TRBJ1-1 TRBD1 TRBV6-2/TRBV6-3 . TGTGCCAGCAGTCCGAACAGGGGGCGCGTTATTGAGGCTTTCTTT CASSPNRGRVIEAFF